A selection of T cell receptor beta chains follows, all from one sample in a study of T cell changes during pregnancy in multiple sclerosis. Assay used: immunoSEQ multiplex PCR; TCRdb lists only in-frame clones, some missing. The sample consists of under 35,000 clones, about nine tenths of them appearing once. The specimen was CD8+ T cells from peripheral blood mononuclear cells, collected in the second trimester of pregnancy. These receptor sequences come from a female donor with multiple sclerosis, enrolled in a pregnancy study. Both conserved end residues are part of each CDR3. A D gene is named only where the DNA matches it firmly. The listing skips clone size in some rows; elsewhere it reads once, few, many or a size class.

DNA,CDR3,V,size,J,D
TGTGCCAGCAACTCTCTAGAGAACCCGTACAATGAGCAGTTCTTC,CASNSLENPYNEQFF,TRBV6-5,-,TRBJ2-1,-
TGTGCCAGCAGCAAAGAGGGGTTTAGGTTGGGACTAGCGGAGGGCACAGATACGCAGTATTTT,CASSKEGFRLGLAEGTDTQYF,TRBV21-1,-,TRBJ2-3,-
TGTGCCAGCAGCCTAGTAGCGGGAGGTCGGGGCAATGAGCAGTTCTTC,CASSLVAGGRGNEQFF,TRBV7-3,-,TRBJ2-1,TRBD2
TGTGCCAGCAGTCTGGGCGTAAAGCAGTACTTC,CASSLGVKQYF,TRBV28,-,TRBJ2-7,-
TGTGCCAGCAGGAAAGCGGGATCTGCGGACGAGCAGTACTTC,CASRKAGSADEQYF,TRBV27,-,TRBJ2-7,TRBD2
TGTGCCAGCAGCTTAGTAGCGGGAGCACCCGAGCAGTACTTC,CASSLVAGAPEQYF,TRBV7-2,-,TRBJ2-7,TRBD2
TGTGCCAGCAGCTTGAATGGGGGCTCTGACAATGAGCAGTTCTTC,CASSLNGGSDNEQFF,TRBV5-6,-,TRBJ2-1,-
TGTGCCAGCAGTTTATCGCGTCGTCGCGAGCAGTACTTC,CASSLSRRREQYF,TRBV27,few,TRBJ2-7,-
TGTGCCAGCAGTTACTCTCCTAGCTCCTACGAGCAGTACTTC,CASSYSPSSYEQYF,TRBV6-5,-,TRBJ2-7,-
TGCAGCGTTGTCCCGGGACTAGCAGGAGGTTCCTACAATGAGCAGTTCTTC,CSVVPGLAGGSYNEQFF,TRBV29-1,-,TRBJ2-1,TRBD2
TGCGCCAGCAGCCAAGGGGGGGGTAGCGGGAACGAGCAGTACTTC,CASSQGGGSGNEQYF,TRBV4-3,-,TRBJ2-7,TRBD2
TGTGCCTGGAGTGTAACGGGGTGGGATACGCAGTATTTT,CAWSVTGWDTQYF,TRBV30,-,TRBJ2-3,-
TGTGCCAGCAGTGAATCGGGCGGGAGCACAGATACGCAGTATTTT,CASSESGGSTDTQYF,TRBV6-4,-,TRBJ2-3,-
TGCGCCAGCAGCCAAGCTTCCGGGGGGCCCTACGAGCAGTACTTC,CASSQASGGPYEQYF,TRBV4-1,-,TRBJ2-7,-
TGTGCCAGTAGTCCCCTTGGGGGACTCAACCCCTATACGCAGTATTTT,CASSPLGGLNPYTQYF,TRBV19,-,TRBJ2-3,-
TGTGCCAGTAGTGGCCCGACCAGGGGGGATTATCAGCCCCAGCATTTT,CASSGPTRGDYQPQHF,TRBV19,once,TRBJ1-5,TRBD1
TGTGCCAGCAGCCAACCCGAGGACAGGGGAAGCACAGATACGCAGTATTTT,CASSQPEDRGSTDTQYF,TRBV4-2,-,TRBJ2-3,TRBD1
TGTGCCAGCAGCGTTGCGGGAGGGGAGACCCAGTACTTC,CASSVAGGETQYF,TRBV9,-,TRBJ2-5,TRBD2
TGTGCCAGCAGTGAGGGACTCCACTATGGCTACACCTTC,CASSEGLHYGYTF,TRBV25-1,-,TRBJ1-2,-